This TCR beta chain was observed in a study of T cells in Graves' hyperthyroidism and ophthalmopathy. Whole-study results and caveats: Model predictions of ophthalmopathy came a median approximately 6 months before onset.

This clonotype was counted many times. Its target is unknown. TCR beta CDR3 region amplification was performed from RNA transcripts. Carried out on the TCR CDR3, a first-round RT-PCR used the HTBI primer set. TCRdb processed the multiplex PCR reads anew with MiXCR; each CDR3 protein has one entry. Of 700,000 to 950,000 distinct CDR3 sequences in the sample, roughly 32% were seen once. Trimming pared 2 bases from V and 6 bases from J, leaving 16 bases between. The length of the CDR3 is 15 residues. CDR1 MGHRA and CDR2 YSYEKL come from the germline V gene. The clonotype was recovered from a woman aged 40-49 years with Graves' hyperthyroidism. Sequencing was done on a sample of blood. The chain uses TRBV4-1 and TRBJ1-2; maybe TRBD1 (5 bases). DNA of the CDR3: TGCGCCAGCAGCCAAAAACAGGAGGCAACGCATGGCTACACCTTC. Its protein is CASSQKQEATHGYTF.